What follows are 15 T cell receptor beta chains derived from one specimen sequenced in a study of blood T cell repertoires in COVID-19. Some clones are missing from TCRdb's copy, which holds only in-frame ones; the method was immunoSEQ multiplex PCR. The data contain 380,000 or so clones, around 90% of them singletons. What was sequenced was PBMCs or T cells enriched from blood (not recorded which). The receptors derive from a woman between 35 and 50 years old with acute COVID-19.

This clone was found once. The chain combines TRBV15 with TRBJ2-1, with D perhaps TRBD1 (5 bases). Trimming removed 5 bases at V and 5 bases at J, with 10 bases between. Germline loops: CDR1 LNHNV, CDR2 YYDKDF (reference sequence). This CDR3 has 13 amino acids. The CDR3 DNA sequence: TGTGCCACCAGCGTCGACAGTGACAATGAGCAGTTCTTC. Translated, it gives CATSVDSDNEQFF. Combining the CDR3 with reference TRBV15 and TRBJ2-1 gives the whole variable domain DAMVIQNPRYQVTQFGKPVTLSCSQTLNHNVMYWYQQKSSQAPKLLFHYYDKDFNNEADTPDNFQSRRPNTSFCFLDIRSPGLGDTAMYLCATSVDSDNEQFFGPGTRLTVL.

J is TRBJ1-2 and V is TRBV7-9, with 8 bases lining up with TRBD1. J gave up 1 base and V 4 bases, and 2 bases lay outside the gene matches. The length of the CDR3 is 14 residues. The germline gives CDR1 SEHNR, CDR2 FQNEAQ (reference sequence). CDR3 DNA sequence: TGTGCCAGCAGCTCTGACAGGGGTAACTATGGCTACACCTTC. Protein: CASSSDRGNYGYTF.

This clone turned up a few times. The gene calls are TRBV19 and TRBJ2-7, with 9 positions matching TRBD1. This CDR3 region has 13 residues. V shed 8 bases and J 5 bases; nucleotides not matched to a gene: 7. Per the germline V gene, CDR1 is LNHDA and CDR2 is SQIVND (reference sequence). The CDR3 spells CASSDRGVHEQYF. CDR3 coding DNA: TGTGCCAGTTCCGACAGGGGGGTCCACGAGCAGTACTTC.

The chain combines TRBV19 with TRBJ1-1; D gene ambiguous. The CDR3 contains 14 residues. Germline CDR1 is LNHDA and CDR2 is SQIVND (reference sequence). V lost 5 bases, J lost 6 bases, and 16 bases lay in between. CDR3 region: CASSVSRDMAEAFF. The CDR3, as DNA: TGTGCCAGTAGTGTTTCTCGGGATATGGCTGAAGCTTTCTTT.

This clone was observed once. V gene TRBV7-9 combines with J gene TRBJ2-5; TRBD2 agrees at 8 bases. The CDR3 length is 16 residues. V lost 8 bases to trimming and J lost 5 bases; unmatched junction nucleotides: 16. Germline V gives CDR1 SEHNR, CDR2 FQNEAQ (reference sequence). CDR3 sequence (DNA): TGTGCCAGCCACGAGTGGACGGGGGGGCTTTGGGAGACCCAGTACTTC. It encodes CASHEWTGGLWETQYF.

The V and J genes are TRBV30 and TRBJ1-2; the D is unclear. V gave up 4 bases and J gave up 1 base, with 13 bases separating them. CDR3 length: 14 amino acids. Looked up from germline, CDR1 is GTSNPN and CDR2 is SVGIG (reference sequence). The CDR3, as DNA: TGTGCCTGGACGGGAAGTACGGTTAACTATGGCTACACCTTC. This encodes CAWTGSTVNYGYTF.

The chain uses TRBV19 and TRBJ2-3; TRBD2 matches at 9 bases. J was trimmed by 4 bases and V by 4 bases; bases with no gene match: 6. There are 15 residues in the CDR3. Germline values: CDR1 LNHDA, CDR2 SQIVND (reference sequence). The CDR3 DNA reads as TGTGCCAGTAGTACCGGACTAGCGAAGGCAGATACGCAGTATTTT. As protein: CASSTGLAKADTQYF.

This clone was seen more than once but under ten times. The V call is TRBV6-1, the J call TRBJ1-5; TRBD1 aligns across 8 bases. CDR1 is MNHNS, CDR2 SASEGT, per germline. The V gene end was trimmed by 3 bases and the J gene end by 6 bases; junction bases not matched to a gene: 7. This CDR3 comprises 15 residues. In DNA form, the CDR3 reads TGTGCCAGCAGTGACCAGGGGGCGCTTGGTCAGCCCCAGCATTTT. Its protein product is CASSDQGALGQPQHF.

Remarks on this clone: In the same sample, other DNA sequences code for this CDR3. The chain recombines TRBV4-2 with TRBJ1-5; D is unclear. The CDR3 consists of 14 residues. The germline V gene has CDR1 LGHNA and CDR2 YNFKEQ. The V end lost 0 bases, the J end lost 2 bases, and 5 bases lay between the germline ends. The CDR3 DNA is TGTGCCAGCAGCCAAGATCGGGGCAATCAGCCCCAGCATTTT. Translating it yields CASSQDRGNQPQHF.

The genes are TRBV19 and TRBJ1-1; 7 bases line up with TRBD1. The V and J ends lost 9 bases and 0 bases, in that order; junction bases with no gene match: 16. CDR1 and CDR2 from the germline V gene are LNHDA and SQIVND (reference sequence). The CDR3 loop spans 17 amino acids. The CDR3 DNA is TGTGCCAGCATCAGGACAGGTTATGGGGAAATGAACACTGAAGCTTTCTTT. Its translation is CASIRTGYGEMNTEAFF.

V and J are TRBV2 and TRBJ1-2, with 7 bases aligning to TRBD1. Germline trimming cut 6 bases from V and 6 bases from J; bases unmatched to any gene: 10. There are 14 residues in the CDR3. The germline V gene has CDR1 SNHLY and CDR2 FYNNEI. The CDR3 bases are TGTGCCAGCAGGTCCCGGACAGGAGAGAATGGCTACACCTTC. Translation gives CASRSRTGENGYTF.

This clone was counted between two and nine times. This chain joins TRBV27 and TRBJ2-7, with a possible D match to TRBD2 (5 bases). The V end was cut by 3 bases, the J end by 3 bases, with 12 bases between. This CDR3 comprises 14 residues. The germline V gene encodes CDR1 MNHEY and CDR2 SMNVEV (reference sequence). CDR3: CASSFSRDYYEQYF. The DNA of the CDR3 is TGTGCCAGCAGTTTCTCCCGGGATTACTACGAGCAGTACTTC.

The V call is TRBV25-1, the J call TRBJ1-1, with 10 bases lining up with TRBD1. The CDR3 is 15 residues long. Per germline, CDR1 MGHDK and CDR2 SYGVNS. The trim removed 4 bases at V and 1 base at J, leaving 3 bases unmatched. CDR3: CASSGQGARNTEAFF. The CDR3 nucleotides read TGTGCCAGCAGTGGACAGGGGGCTAGGAACACTGAAGCTTTCTTT.

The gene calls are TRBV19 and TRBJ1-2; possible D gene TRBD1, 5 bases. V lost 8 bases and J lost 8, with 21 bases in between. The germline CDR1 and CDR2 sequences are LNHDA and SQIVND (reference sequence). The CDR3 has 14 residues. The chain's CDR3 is CASGTGVPLSGYTF. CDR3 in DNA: TGTGCCAGTGGGACGGGGGTGCCTCTGAGCGGCTACACCTTC.

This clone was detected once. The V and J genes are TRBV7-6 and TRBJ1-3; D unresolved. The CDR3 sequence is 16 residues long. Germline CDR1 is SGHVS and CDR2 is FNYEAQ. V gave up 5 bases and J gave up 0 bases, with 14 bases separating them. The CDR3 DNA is TGTGCCAGCAGCAACATCTTACGGGACTCTGGAAACACCATATATTTT. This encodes CASSNILRDSGNTIYF.